The 30 T cell receptor beta chains presented below share a single source sample, sequenced in a study of shared clonotypes between healthy human individuals. Profiled with immunoSEQ multiplex PCR; TCRdb holds only in-frame clones, not every one. The sample has 2,100,000 or so clones, around 95% seen once. Input material: naive CD4+ T cells sorted from blood. Subset denoted: CD45RA+ positively selected. These receptors were collected from a man aged 18 to 29 in good health.

V is TRBV11-2 and J is TRBJ2-7; D call uncertain. The V and J ends lost 9 bases and 6 bases respectively, with 15 bases between them. The CDR3 sequence is 12 residues long. Germline loops: CDR1 SGHAT, CDR2 FQNNGV. The CDR3 reads CASMIRVGEQYF. CDR3 DNA: TGTGCCAGTATGATACGGGTGGGCGAGCAGTACTTC. The whole variable domain, remainder taken from reference TRBV11-2 and TRBJ2-7, is EAGVAQSPRYKIIEKRQSVAFWCNPISGHATLYWYQQILGQGPKLLIQFQNNGVVDDSQLPKDRFSAERLKGVDSTLKIQPAKLEDSAVYLCASMIRVGEQYFGPGTRLTVT.

This sequence joins TRBV30 and TRBJ2-7; D is ambiguous. The germline V and J ends were trimmed by 4 bases and 5 bases, with 15 bases remaining between them. The germline V gene has CDR1 GTSNPN and CDR2 SVGIG (reference sequence). This CDR3 has 13 amino acids. CDR3 in DNA: TGTGCCTGGAACCCTCGGGTTAAGGACGAGCAGTACTTC. Translated, it gives CAWNPRVKDEQYF.

V gene TRBV18 combines with J gene TRBJ2-1, with 8 positions matching TRBD2. The trim removed 3 bases at V and 2 bases at J, leaving 3 bases unmatched. CDR1 is KGHSH and CDR2 is LQKENI in the germline V gene. The CDR3 sequence is 15 residues long. CDR3 sequence: CASSPLSGTYNEQFF. The CDR3 DNA reads as TGTGCCAGCTCACCCCTTAGCGGGACCTACAATGAGCAGTTCTTC.

This chain uses TRBV28 with TRBJ1-2, with 8 positions matching TRBD1. The CDR3 runs to 14 residues. Germline V gene lookup returns CDR1 MDHEN and CDR2 SYDVKM. V gave up 8 bases and J gave up 5 bases; unmatched junction bases: 10. CDR3 sequence reads: CASFPGTGSYGYTF. The CDR3 DNA sequence: TGTGCCAGCTTCCCCGGGACAGGATCATATGGCTACACCTTC.

The chain is built from TRBV6-1 and TRBJ2-1; 10 bases agree with TRBD2. This CDR3 comprises 16 residues. Germline V gene sequence: CDR1 MNHNS, CDR2 SASEGT. After removal of 3 bases from V and 1 base from J, the junction contained 3 bases not matched to a gene. CDR3 sequence reads: CASSDLLAGSYNEQFF. The DNA for the CDR3 is TGTGCCAGCAGTGACCTACTAGCGGGGTCCTACAATGAGCAGTTCTTC.

The chain has TRBV6-1 and TRBJ2-7, with D unresolved. V dropped 2 bases and J dropped 0 bases, with 14 bases sitting between them. From germline, CDR1 is MNHNS and CDR2 SASEGT. CDR3 length: 16 amino acids. Here the CDR3 DNA reads TGTGCCAGCAGTGAAACCCCTGGTATAGGCTCCTACGAGCAGTACTTC. It codes for CASSETPGIGSYEQYF.

The chain carries TRBV9 and TRBJ1-6; 7 positions agree with TRBD1. Germline loops: CDR1 SGDLS, CDR2 YYNGEE. V shed 4 bases, J shed 6 bases, and the junction held 7 bases outside the gene matches. The CDR3 spans 15 residues. CDR3 loop: CASSLAPGGNSPLHF. CDR3 DNA: TGTGCCAGCAGCCTAGCTCCAGGGGGTAATTCACCCCTCCACTTT.

Remarks on this clone: Different DNA sequences within this sample yield the same CDR3. The genes are TRBV5-1 and TRBJ2-3; D is undetermined. The CDR3 runs to 11 residues. Germline CDR1 reads SGHRS; CDR2 reads YFSETQ. V was trimmed by 1 base and J by 5 bases, leaving 2 bases between them. The CDR3 spells CASSLLDTQYF. CDR3 nucleotide sequence: TGCGCCAGCAGCTTGCTAGATACGCAGTATTTT.

This sequence joins TRBV6-5 and TRBJ2-7, with TRBD1 identical over 7 bases. With 2 bases clipped from V and 1 base from J, the junction kept 8 bases outside the gene matches. This CDR3 comprises 16 residues. In germline, CDR1 is MNHEY, CDR2 SVGAGI. DNA of the CDR3: TGTGCCAGCAGTTACATTAGGGGGCGCGGGTCCTACGAGCAGTACTTC. Residues: CASSYIRGRGSYEQYF.

V usage is TRBV5-1 and J usage is TRBJ2-2; no clear D. V dropped 4 bases and J dropped 0 bases, with 13 bases sitting between them. This CDR3 is built from 16 residues. Germline CDR1 is SGHRS and CDR2 is YFSETQ. CDR3 in amino acids: CASSRMSATNTGELFF. CDR3 DNA sequence: TGCGCCAGCAGCCGCATGAGCGCCACGAACACCGGGGAGCTGTTTTTT.

This chain uses TRBV10-3 with TRBJ2-7; D is possibly TRBD2 (6 bases). Germline CDR1 is ENHRY and CDR2 is SYGVKD. Trimming removed 3 bases from V and 5 bases from J, with 20 bases in between. The CDR3 totals 16 residues. The CDR3 is CAISDGPGTGTHEQYF. DNA for the CDR3: TGTGCCATCAGTGATGGTCCCGGGACTGGGACTCACGAGCAGTACTTC.

The chain carries TRBV5-4 and TRBJ2-7; 7 bases match TRBD1. Germline CDR1 reads SGHNT; CDR2 reads YYREEE (reference sequence). This CDR3 has 14 amino acids. V gave up 4 bases and J gave up 3 bases; unmatched junction bases: 7. The CDR3 spells CASSPRDSVYEQYF. The CDR3 DNA reads TGTGCCAGCAGCCCTAGGGACAGCGTCTACGAGCAGTACTTC.

The rearrangement joins TRBV19 to TRBJ2-5, with 9 nucleotides matching TRBD1. Germline V gene data show CDR1 as LNHDA and CDR2 as SQIVND (reference sequence). The CDR3 is made up of 14 amino acids. The trim removed 3 bases at V and 4 bases at J, leaving 3 bases unmatched. This CDR3 is CASSIRQGGETQYF. CDR3 DNA: TGTGCCAGTAGTATCCGACAGGGGGGAGAGACCCAGTACTTC. The complete variable domain, with remaining parts taken from reference TRBV19 and TRBJ2-5, reads DGGITQSPKYLFRKEGQNVTLSCEQNLNHDAMYWYRQDPGQGLRLIYYSQIVNDFQKGDIAEGYSVSREKKESFPLTVTSAQKNPTAFYLCASSIRQGGETQYFGPGTRLLVL.

The chain combines TRBV27 with TRBJ2-7; D is uncertain. V was clipped by 5 bases and J by 0 bases, with 5 bases between them. Germline V gene data show CDR1 as MNHEY and CDR2 as SMNVEV (reference sequence). CDR3 size: 12 residues. Here the CDR3 DNA reads TGTGCCAGCAGTGGCCTCTCCTACGAGCAGTACTTC. Its protein is CASSGLSYEQYF.

The chain employs TRBV6-1 and TRBJ1-2; TRBD1 matches at 9 bases. This CDR3 has 13 amino acids. After removal of 6 bases from V and 7 bases from J, the junction contained 6 bases not matched to a gene. The germline V gene has CDR1 MNHNS and CDR2 SASEGT. CDR3 DNA: TGTGCCAGCAGAGCCACAGGGGGCTTTGGCTACACCTTC. Translated, it gives CASRATGGFGYTF.

The genes are TRBV27 and TRBJ1-6; 9 nucleotides agree with TRBD1. Per the germline V gene, CDR1 is MNHEY and CDR2 is SMNVEV (reference sequence). The V gene end was trimmed by 3 bases and the J gene end by 3 bases; junction bases not matched to a gene: 6. CDR3 length equals 17 residues. CDR3 DNA: TGTGCCAGCAGTTTCCTCTCGACAGGGGGCTATAATTCACCCCTCCACTTT. Encoded protein: CASSFLSTGGYNSPLHF.

The chain uses TRBV6-5 and TRBJ2-7; 8 nucleotides agree with TRBD1. Germline V gene data show CDR1 as MNHEY and CDR2 as SVGAGI. This CDR3 is 14 amino acids long. V lost 2 bases to trimming and J lost 6 bases; unmatched junction nucleotides: 6. The CDR3 sequence is CASSYSTGGSEQYF. The CDR3 DNA follows: TGTGCCAGCAGTTACAGTACAGGGGGGAGCGAGCAGTACTTC.

The CDR3 bases are TGTGCCAGTAGTATGTTTCGGGGGGCTATGGTGAATTCACCCCTCCACTTT. Encoded protein: CASSMFRGAMVNSPLHF. The chain has TRBV19 and TRBJ1-6, with D maybe TRBD1 (6 bases). Germline V gene sequence: CDR1 LNHDA, CDR2 SQIVND (reference sequence). The CDR3 consists of 17 residues. Trimming cost V 3 bases and J 7 bases, with 19 bases left between them.

The J gene is TRBJ2-5, the V gene TRBV7-9; D not resolved. CDR3 length: 17 amino acids. V lost 1 base to trimming and J lost 2 bases, with 17 bases between them. CDR1 and CDR2 from the germline V gene are SEHNR and FQNEAQ (reference sequence). The CDR3 reads CASSLVSSRTVQETQYF. The DNA of the CDR3 is TGTGCCAGCAGCTTAGTGTCCTCACGGACGGTACAAGAGACCCAGTACTTC. Filled out from reference TRBV7-9 and TRBJ2-5, the complete variable domain reads DTGVSQNPRHKITKRGQNVTFRCDPISEHNRLYWYRQTLGQGPEFLTYFQNEAQLEKSRLLSDRFSAERPKGSFSTLEIQRTEQGDSAMYLCASSLVSSRTVQETQYFGPGTRLLVL.

This chain uses TRBV20-1 with TRBJ2-7; no firm D call. The CDR3 contains 10 residues. V dropped 6 bases and J dropped 3 bases, with 6 bases sitting between them. Germline CDR1 DFQATT, CDR2 SNEGSKA (reference sequence). The CDR3 protein is CSASHYEQYF. CDR3 DNA: TGCAGTGCGTCCCACTACGAGCAGTACTTC.

This clone was seen a handful of times. Other DNA sequences in the sample encode the same CDR3. This chain joins TRBV7-2 and TRBJ2-7; TRBD1 might be the D (5 bases). CDR3 size: 12 residues. Germline V lookup: CDR1 SGHTA, CDR2 FQGNSA. V lost 2 bases and J lost 3, with 5 bases in between. The CDR3 protein is CASSLQGYEQYF. The CDR3 DNA is TGTGCCAGCAGCTTACAGGGCTACGAGCAGTACTTC.

The rearrangement uses TRBV19 and TRBJ2-7; 8 nucleotides agree with TRBD2. V was clipped by 5 bases and J by 1 base; unmatched bases: 4. Per germline, CDR1 LNHDA and CDR2 SQIVND (reference sequence). The length of the CDR3 is 14 residues. The CDR3: CASSRREGSYEQYF. Here the CDR3 DNA reads TGTGCCAGTAGTCGACGGGAGGGATCCTACGAGCAGTACTTC.

The chain joins TRBV19 to TRBJ2-2; D may be TRBD1 (6 bases). The CDR3 contains 14 residues. CDR1 is LNHDA, CDR2 SQIVND, per germline (reference sequence). Trimming stripped 7 bases from V and 6 bases from J, with 15 bases between. The CDR3 coding sequence is TGTGCCAGTAAGAGGTCAGGGGACGCCGGGGAGCTGTTTTTT. This translates into CASKRSGDAGELFF.

J is TRBJ2-3 and V is TRBV4-2; D is uncertain. Trimming stripped 0 bases from V and 3 bases from J, with 13 bases between. The V gene's germline CDR1 is LGHNA and CDR2 YNFKEQ. The CDR3 is 16 residues long. The CDR3 region is CASSQDGLIRTDTQYF. CDR3 DNA sequence: TGTGCCAGCAGCCAAGATGGCTTAATACGGACAGATACGCAGTATTTT.

About this clone itself: Other DNA variants within this sample encode the same CDR3. The V gene is TRBV9, the J gene TRBJ2-7; D is undetermined. The length of the CDR3 is 15 residues. The germline V gene has CDR1 SGDLS and CDR2 YYNGEE. V lost 0 bases to trimming and J lost 2 bases, with 12 bases between them. CDR3 in amino acids: CASSVGAATTYEQYF. As DNA, the CDR3 is TGTGCCAGCAGCGTAGGGGCAGCCACGACCTACGAGCAGTACTTC.

The chain uses TRBV5-6 and TRBJ1-2; no clear D gene. The CDR3 runs 14 residues. The V gene lost 0 bases and the J gene lost 8 bases, with 14 bases spanning the gap. Germline V CDR1 and CDR2: SGHDT, YYEEEE. The CDR3 loop reads CASSLVSSPGGYTF. CDR3 bases: TGTGCCAGCAGCTTGGTATCCAGCCCGGGAGGCTACACCTTC.

This chain connects TRBV6-5 to TRBJ2-3, with TRBD2 as a possible D gene (6 bases). The CDR3 covers 14 residues. The ends were cut back, 6 bases at V and 3 bases at J, with 13 bases in the middle. Germline V lookup: CDR1 MNHEY, CDR2 SVGAGI. The CDR3 DNA is TGTGCCAGCAGCCAAGGACGGGGGACAGATACGCAGTATTTT. This sequence encodes CASSQGRGTDTQYF.

The table lists this clone with a count of one. This specimen includes other DNA sequences encoding the same CDR3. The rearrangement uses TRBV28 and TRBJ1-2; TRBD1 matches 10 bases. Germline V lookup: CDR1 MDHEN, CDR2 SYDVKM. This CDR3 is built from 14 residues. Losses at the gene ends were 3 bases for V and 6 bases for J; bases not matched to a gene: 4. The CDR3 DNA reads TGTGCCAGCAGTTTGAGGACAGGGGGGAATGGCTACACCTTC. Translation gives CASSLRTGGNGYTF.

As to this clone: Other nucleotide sequences from this sample produce the same CDR3. This sequence joins TRBV5-1 and TRBJ2-5; 11 nucleotides agree with TRBD2. Germline V gene lookup returns CDR1 SGHRS and CDR2 YFSETQ. V trimming: 7 bases; J trimming: 5 bases; junction bases outside the gene matches: 10. The CDR3 sequence is 15 residues long. The CDR3 nucleotides are TGCGCCAGCTCTCTAGCGGGGGGCGATGGGGAGACCCAGTACTTC. It is translated as CASSLAGGDGETQYF.

The rearrangement joins TRBV29-1 to TRBJ2-1; possibly TRBD1 or TRBD2 for D (6 bases each). Trimming shortened V by 1 base and J by 3 bases, and 13 bases separated the two germline ends. Per the germline V gene, CDR1 is SQVTM and CDR2 is ANQGSEA. The CDR3 has 15 amino acids. The CDR3 DNA reads TGCAGCGTTGAAGGTGGAGGGGGACTCTACAATGAGCAGTTCTTC. It encodes CSVEGGGGLYNEQFF.